This entry describes one T cell receptor beta chain. Reverse transcription of roughly 0.45 to 1 ug RNA was carried out with random hexamers. MiXCR was run by TCRdb on the immunoSEQ multiplex PCR reads, yielding one entry per CDR3 protein. The table records 150,000 to 200,000 distinct CDR3 sequences, around 94% of them present only once. This entry is derived from a study of CD8 T cells in Susac syndrome. Trimming removed 6 bases from V and 2 bases from J, with 11 bases in between. The CDR3 spans 13 residues. This clonotype was obtained from a human donor in good health. Material for sequencing was CD4+ T cells from PBMCs. The V and J genes are TRBV12-3 or TRBV12-4 and TRBJ2-7; D is tentatively TRBD1 or TRBD2 (5 bases each). CDR3 in amino acids: CASSRDEAYEQYF. In DNA, the CDR3 is TGTGCCAGCAGCCGGGACGAAGCCTACGAGCAGTACTTC.